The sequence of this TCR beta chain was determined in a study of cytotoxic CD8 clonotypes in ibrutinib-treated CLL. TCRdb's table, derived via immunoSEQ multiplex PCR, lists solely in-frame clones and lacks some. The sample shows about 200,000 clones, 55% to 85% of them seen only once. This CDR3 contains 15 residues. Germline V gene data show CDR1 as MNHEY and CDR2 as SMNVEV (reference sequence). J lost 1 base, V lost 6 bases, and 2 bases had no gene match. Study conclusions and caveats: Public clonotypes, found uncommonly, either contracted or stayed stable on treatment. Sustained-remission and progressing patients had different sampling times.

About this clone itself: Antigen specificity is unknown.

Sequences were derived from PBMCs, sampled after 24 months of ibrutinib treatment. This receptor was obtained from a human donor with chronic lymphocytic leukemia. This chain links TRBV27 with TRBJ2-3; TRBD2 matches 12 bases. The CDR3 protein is CASRLAGGRTDTQYF. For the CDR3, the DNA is TGTGCCAGCAGACTAGCGGGAGGACGCACAGATACGCAGTATTTT.